The 19 T cell receptor beta chains in this list originate from one sample, sequenced in a study of T cell responses to AZD1222 COVID-19 vaccine. Data came from immunoSEQ multiplex PCR; TCRdb stores just in-frame clones and leaves some out. The sample yields approximately 140,000 clones, roughly 92% seen once. The sequenced sample was peripheral blood, obtained on day 0 of AZD1222 vaccination. The receptor source for this set is an adult in good health.

The CDR3 DNA reads TGTGCCAGCAAGATGGAGACAGGGACCACCGGGGAGCTGTTTTTT. Protein sequence: CASKMETGTTGELFF. The gene calls are TRBV13 and TRBJ2-2; 7 nucleotides agree with TRBD1. Germline-derived CDR1 and CDR2 are PRHDT and FYEKMQ (reference sequence). This CDR3 is built from 15 residues. Germline trimming cut 7 bases from V and 4 bases from J; bases unmatched to any gene: 9.

The chain's CDR3 is CASSVEAGRNTIYF. The CDR3 nucleotides read TGTGCCAGCAGCGTAGAGGCAGGACGAAACACCATATATTTT. The chain carries TRBV9 and TRBJ1-3; D unresolved. From germline, CDR1 is SGDLS and CDR2 YYNGEE. V was pared by 0 bases and J by 5 bases, with 9 bases between. This CDR3 is 14 amino acids long. Supplemented by reference TRBV9 and TRBJ1-3, the full variable domain reads DSGVTQTPKHLITATGQRVTLRCSPRSGDLSVYWYQQSLDQGLQFLIQYYNGEERAKGNILERFSAQQFPDLHSELNLSSLELGDSALYFCASSVEAGRNTIYFGEGSWLTVV.

The chain links TRBV15 to TRBJ2-7; 7 bases fit TRBD1. Germline V gene sequence: CDR1 LNHNV, CDR2 YYDKDF (reference sequence). Germline trimming cut 2 bases from V and 2 bases from J; bases unmatched to any gene: 6. The CDR3 consists of 15 residues. The CDR3 here is CATSRFPGQTYEQYF. In nucleotides, the CDR3 is TGTGCCACCAGCAGATTTCCGGGACAGACCTACGAGCAGTACTTC.

The genes are TRBV29-1 and TRBJ1-2; 8 bases match TRBD1. The germline V gene encodes CDR1 SQVTM and CDR2 ANQGSEA. The V and J ends lost 3 bases and 11 bases, in that order; junction bases with no gene match: 8. The CDR3 is 12 residues long. CDR3 coding DNA: TGCAGCGTTGAGAGGACAGGGCGCAGTTACACCTTC. Translation: CSVERTGRSYTF.

CDR3 in DNA: TGTGCCGGGGGAGGCGCGTCTGCAACTAATGAAAAACTGTTTTTT. The encoded protein is CAGGGASATNEKLFF. The rearrangement uses TRBV28 and TRBJ1-4; D might be TRBD1 (5 bases). The CDR3 length is 15 residues. In germline, CDR1 is MDHEN, CDR2 SYDVKM. The V end was cut by 11 bases, the J end by 0 bases, with 16 bases between.

This clone was detected once. Here the CDR3 reads CASSALMSNEKLFF. The CDR3 DNA is TGTGCCAGCAGCGCCTTGATGTCTAATGAAAAACTGTTTTTT. V usage is TRBV6-2 or TRBV6-3 and J usage is TRBJ1-4; D gene unclear. CDR3 length: 14 amino acids. V was pared by 6 bases and J by 3 bases, with 11 bases between. Germline loops: CDR1 MNHEY, CDR2 SVGEGT.

This chain connects TRBV3-1 (or the pseudogene TRBV3-2) to TRBJ1-3; tentative D call: TRBD1 (5 bases). V lost 0 bases and J 7 bases, leaving 10 bases between the germline ends. This CDR3 has 14 residues. Germline CDR1 and CDR2: LGHDT and YNNKEL (reference sequence). CDR3 sequence: CASSQEGGTNTIYF. CDR3 bases: TGTGCCAGCAGCCAAGAGGGGGGGACGAACACCATATATTTT.

The chain employs TRBV29-1 and TRBJ1-1; D gene unclear. The germline gives CDR1 SQVTM, CDR2 ANQGSEA. V was pared by 4 bases and J by 2 bases, with 8 bases between. The CDR3 is made up of 12 amino acids. As DNA, the CDR3 is TGCAGCGTTGGACTGAGAAACACTGAAGCTTTCTTT. It translates to CSVGLRNTEAFF. Using reference TRBV29-1 and TRBJ1-1 for the parts outside the CDR3, the full variable domain is SAVISQKPSRDICQRGTSLTIQCQVDSQVTMMFWYRQQPGQSLTLIATANQGSEATYESGFVIDKFPISRPNLTFSTLTVSNMSPEDSSIYLCSVGLRNTEAFFGQGTRLTVV.

The chain links TRBV18 to TRBJ2-2; D possibly corresponds to TRBD1 (5 bases). V lost 5 bases to trimming and J lost 7 bases, with 17 bases between them. Germline V gene lookup returns CDR1 KGHSH and CDR2 LQKENI. The CDR3 contains 15 residues. CDR3 nucleotide sequence: TGTGCCAGCTCATCAAATGGCCTCGACAGCGGGGAGCTGTTTTTT. This sequence encodes CASSSNGLDSGELFF.

The chain couples TRBV24-1 to TRBJ2-3; D gene unclear. The CDR3 is 13 amino acids. V was cut by 2 bases and J by 8 bases, with 10 bases left in between. Germline CDR1 is KGHDR and CDR2 is SFDVKD. This chain's CDR3 is CATSDSVDGTQYF. The DNA of the CDR3 is TGTGCCACCAGTGATTCCGTAGATGGTACGCAGTATTTT.

This clone was counted only a few times. This rearrangement joins TRBV20-1 to TRBJ2-5; D not certain. The V end lost 6 bases, the J end lost 5 bases, and 4 bases lay between the germline ends. Germline CDR1 is DFQATT and CDR2 is SNEGSKA (reference sequence). This CDR3 is 9 amino acids long. The CDR3 region has the DNA TGCAGTGCGCCGGAGACCCAGTACTTC. It codes for CSAPETQYF.

This chain links TRBV27 with TRBJ2-1; 9 bases are shared with TRBD1. Unmatched junction bases numbered 6, after V lost 5 bases and J lost 10 bases. Looked up from germline, CDR1 is MNHEY and CDR2 is SMNVEV (reference sequence). The CDR3 is 13 residues long. This CDR3 is CASSTRTGGEQFF. CDR3 DNA sequence: TGTGCCAGCAGTACACGAACAGGGGGCGAGCAGTTCTTC.

This clone was recorded once. The rearrangement uses TRBV4-1 and TRBJ1-4, with TRBD1 matching over 9 bases. J gave up 0 bases and V 1 base, and 9 bases lay outside the gene matches. The CDR3 extends over 19 amino acids. CDR1 and CDR2 from the germline V gene are MGHRA and YSYEKL. The CDR3 nucleotides are TGCGCCAGCAGCCAAGTCGGGGGACAGGGAGTTGCAACTAATGAAAAACTGTTTTTT. It yields the protein CASSQVGGQGVATNEKLFF.

This clone was detected only once. This chain connects TRBV30 to TRBJ1-3; D is uncertain. This CDR3 spans 14 amino acids. Trimming cost V 0 bases and J 0 bases, with 6 bases left between them. Looked up from germline, CDR1 is GTSNPN and CDR2 is SVGIG (reference sequence). The CDR3 loop is CAWSVRSSGNTIYF. The CDR3 coding sequence is TGTGCCTGGAGTGTCCGGAGCTCTGGAAACACCATATATTTT.

This sequence joins TRBV14 and TRBJ2-7; 12 positions agree with TRBD2. This CDR3 contains 15 residues. The V gene end was trimmed by 3 bases and the J gene end by 5 bases; junction bases not matched to a gene: 5. In germline, CDR1 is SGHDN, CDR2 FVKESK. CDR3 amino acids: CASSQTSGRIHEQYF. In DNA, the CDR3 is TGTGCCAGCAGCCAGACTAGCGGGAGAATCCACGAGCAGTACTTC.

The V gene is TRBV28, the J gene TRBJ2-6, with D hard to call. The V gene's germline CDR1 is MDHEN and CDR2 SYDVKM. V shed 7 bases and J shed 0 bases, with 10 bases lying between them. The CDR3 is made up of 15 amino acids. The CDR3 region is CASIAQSSGANVLTF. As DNA, the CDR3 is TGTGCCAGCATAGCCCAGAGCTCTGGGGCCAACGTCCTGACTTTC.

The chain is built from TRBV28 and TRBJ1-2; no clear D. This CDR3 spans 16 amino acids. Germline CDR1 reads MDHEN; CDR2 reads SYDVKM. V lost 7 bases to trimming and J lost 6 bases, with 24 bases between them. The CDR3 region is CASTGGGGGKKNGYTF. The CDR3, as DNA: TGTGCCAGCACCGGAGGCGGAGGTGGCAAAAAAAATGGCTACACCTTC.

The rearrangement links TRBV28 to TRBJ2-2; 9 bases line up with TRBD2. Looked up from germline, CDR1 is MDHEN and CDR2 is SYDVKM. J was trimmed by 2 bases and V by 5 bases; bases with no gene match: 9. The CDR3 extends over 17 amino acids. The CDR3: CASSQISGRINTGELFF. CDR3 coding DNA: TGTGCCAGCAGTCAAATTAGCGGGAGAATCAACACCGGGGAGCTGTTTTTT. Combining the CDR3 with reference TRBV28 and TRBJ2-2 gives the whole variable domain DVKVTQSSRYLVKRTGEKVFLECVQDMDHENMFWYRQDPGLGLRLIYFSYDVKMKEKGDIPEGYSVSREKKERFSLILESASTNQTSMYLCASSQISGRINTGELFFGEGSRLTVL.

J is TRBJ1-2 and V is TRBV7-2; no clear D gene. This CDR3 region has 17 residues. Per germline, CDR1 SGHTA and CDR2 FQGNSA. V gave up 4 bases and J gave up 4 bases, with 22 bases separating them. The CDR3 sequence is CASSSKVAIRPGYGYTF. The CDR3 nucleotides are TGTGCCAGCAGCTCTAAGGTTGCAATTCGACCGGGCTATGGCTACACCTTC. Full variable domain (rest looked up from reference TRBV7-2 and TRBJ1-2): GAGVSQSPSNKVTEKGKDVELRCDPISGHTALYWYRQSLGQGLEFLIYFQGNSAPDKSGLPSDRFSAERTGGSVSTLTIQRTQQEDSAVYLCASSSKVAIRPGYGYTFGSGTRLTVV.